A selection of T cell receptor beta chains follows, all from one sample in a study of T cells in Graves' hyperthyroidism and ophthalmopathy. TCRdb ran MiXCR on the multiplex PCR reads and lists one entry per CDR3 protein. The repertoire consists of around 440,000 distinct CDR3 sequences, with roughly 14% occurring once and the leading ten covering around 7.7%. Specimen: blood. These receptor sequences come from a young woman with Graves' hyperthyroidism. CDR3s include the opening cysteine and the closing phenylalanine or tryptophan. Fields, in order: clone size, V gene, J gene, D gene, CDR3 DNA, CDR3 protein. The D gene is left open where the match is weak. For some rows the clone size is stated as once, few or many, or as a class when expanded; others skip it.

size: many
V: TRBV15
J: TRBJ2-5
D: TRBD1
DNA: TGTGCCACCAGCAGAGGGGACAGAGCCAAAGAGACCCAGTACTTC
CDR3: CATSRGDRAKETQYF

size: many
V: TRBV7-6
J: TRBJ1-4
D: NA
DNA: TGTGCCAGCAGCCAACTCCCAGGGCCTAATGAAAAACTGTTTTTT
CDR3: CASSQLPGPNEKLFF

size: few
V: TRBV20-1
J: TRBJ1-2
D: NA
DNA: TGCAGTGCTGTCCCTTCCGACTATGGCTACACCTTC
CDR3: CSAVPSDYGYTF

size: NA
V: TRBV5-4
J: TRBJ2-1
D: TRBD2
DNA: TGTGCCAGCAGCCCCGTAGCGGGAGTGGCTCGGGATGAGCAGTTCTTC
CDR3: CASSPVAGVARDEQFF

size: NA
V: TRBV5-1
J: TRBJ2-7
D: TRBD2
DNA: TGCGCCAGCAGATACGGGACTAGCGGGAGGGCGGCCTACGAGCAGTACTTC
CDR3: CASRYGTSGRAAYEQYF

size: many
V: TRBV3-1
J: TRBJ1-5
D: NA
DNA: TGTGCCAGCAGCCAAGATGGGGGTAATCAGCCCCAGCATTTT
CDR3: CASSQDGGNQPQHF

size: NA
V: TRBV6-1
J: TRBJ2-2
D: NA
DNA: TGTGCCAGCACCTACGGGGCTAACACCGGGGAGCTGTTTTTT
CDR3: CASTYGANTGELFF

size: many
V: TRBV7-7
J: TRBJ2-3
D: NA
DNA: TGTGCTAGCAGCCCGAAGTTTGGGGGGAACACAGATACGCAGTATTTT
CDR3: CASSPKFGGNTDTQYF

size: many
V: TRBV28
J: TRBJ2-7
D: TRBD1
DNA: TGTGCCACCTCTTTTTCCGGGACAGGGGCCTACGAGCAGTACTTC
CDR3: CATSFSGTGAYEQYF

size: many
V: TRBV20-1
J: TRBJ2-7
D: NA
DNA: TGCAGTGCTAGTGAGCTTGGGCGGAAATTCTACGAGCAGTACTTC
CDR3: CSASELGRKFYEQYF

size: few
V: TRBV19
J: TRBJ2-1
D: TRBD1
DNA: TGTGCCAGTCGACAGGGGGCTTGGAATGAGCAGTTCTTC
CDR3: CASRQGAWNEQFF

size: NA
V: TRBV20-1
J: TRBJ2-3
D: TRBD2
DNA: TGCGGTGCCCATAGCGGGGGGATCAGCACAGATACGCAGTATTTT
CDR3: CGAHSGGISTDTQYF

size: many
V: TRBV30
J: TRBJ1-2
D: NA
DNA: TGTGCCTGGAGTGTTCAATCCTATGGCTACACCTTC
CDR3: CAWSVQSYGYTF

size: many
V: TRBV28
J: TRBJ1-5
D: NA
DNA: TGTGCCAGCAGTTCGGTCCCAGGGAATAGCAATCAGCCCCAGCATTTT
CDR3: CASSSVPGNSNQPQHF

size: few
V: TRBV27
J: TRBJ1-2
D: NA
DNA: TGTGCCAGCAGTTTTTCCTTAGGAGGGAACTATGGCTACACCTTC
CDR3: CASSFSLGGNYGYTF

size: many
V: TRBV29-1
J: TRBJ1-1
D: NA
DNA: TGCAGCGTTCACAGGTCGAACACTGAAGCTTTCTTT
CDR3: CSVHRSNTEAFF

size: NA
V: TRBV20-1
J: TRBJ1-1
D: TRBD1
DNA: TGCAGTGCTAGCTATCCGGGACAGGGCAGCACTGAAGCTTTCTTT
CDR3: CSASYPGQGSTEAFF

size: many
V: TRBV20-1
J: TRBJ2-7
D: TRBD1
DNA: TGCAGTGCCACGGACAGGGCTTACGAGCAGTACTTC
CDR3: CSATDRAYEQYF

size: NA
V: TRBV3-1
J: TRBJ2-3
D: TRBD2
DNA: TGTGCCAGCAGCCAATTAATGACGTCGGGACTAGCGGTCCCGACGAGAGATACGCAGTATTTT
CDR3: CASSQLMTSGLAVPTRDTQYF

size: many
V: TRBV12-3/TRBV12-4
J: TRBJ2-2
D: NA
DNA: TGTGCCAGCAGCCATGCCCGGACTAACACCGGGGAGCTGTTTTTT
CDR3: CASSHARTNTGELFF

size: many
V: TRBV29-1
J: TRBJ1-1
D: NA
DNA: TGCAGCGTTGGTAGCACACTTATGAACACTGAAGCTTTCTTT
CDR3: CSVGSTLMNTEAFF

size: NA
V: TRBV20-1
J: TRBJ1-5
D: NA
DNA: TGCAGTGCTAGATCTGAGGGGGTAAAAAGCAATCAGCCCCAGCATTTT
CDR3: CSARSEGVKSNQPQHF

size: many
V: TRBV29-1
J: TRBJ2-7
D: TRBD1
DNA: TGCAGCGTGGGGCCGGGACAGAGGAACTACGAGCAGTACTTC
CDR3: CSVGPGQRNYEQYF

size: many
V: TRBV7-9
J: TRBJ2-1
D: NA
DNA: TGTGCCAGCAGCCCCCGGCTAGGCGTGAGTGAGCAGTTCTTC
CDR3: CASSPRLGVSEQFF

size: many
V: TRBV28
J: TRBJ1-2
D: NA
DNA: TGTGCCACAGCTCAGGGAATCCTATCCGGCTACACCTTC
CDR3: CATAQGILSGYTF

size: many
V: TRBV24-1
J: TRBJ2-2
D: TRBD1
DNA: TGTGCCACCAGTGATCGGGACAGGGCCAACACCGGGGAGCTGTTTTTT
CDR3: CATSDRDRANTGELFF

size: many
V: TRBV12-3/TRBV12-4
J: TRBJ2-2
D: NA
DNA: TGTGCCAGCAGTTTTCTCCGCGACACCGGGGAGCTGTTTTTT
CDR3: CASSFLRDTGELFF

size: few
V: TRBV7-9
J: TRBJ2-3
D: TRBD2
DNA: TGTGCCAGCAGTCCCCGGGGGGGGAATTCAAATACGCAGTATTTT
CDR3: CASSPRGGNSNTQYF

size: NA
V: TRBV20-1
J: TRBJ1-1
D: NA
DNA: TGCAGTGCTAGCCTCCCGGGACACCGTGAAGCTTTCTTT
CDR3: CSASLPGHREAFF

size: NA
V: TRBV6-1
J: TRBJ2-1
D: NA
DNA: TGTGCCAGCAGAGAAGGACAGCCGGGCAATGAGCAGTTCTTC
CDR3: CASREGQPGNEQFF

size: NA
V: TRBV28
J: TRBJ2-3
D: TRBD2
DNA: TGTGCCAACAGTTTCCGGGGGGCAGATACGCAGTATTTT
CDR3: CANSFRGADTQYF

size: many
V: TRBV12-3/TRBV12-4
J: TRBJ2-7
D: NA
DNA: TGTGCCAGCAGTTCAGGAGGTTTCTACGAGCAGTACTTC
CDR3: CASSSGGFYEQYF

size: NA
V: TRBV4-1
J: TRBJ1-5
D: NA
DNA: TGCGCCAGCAGCCAAGGCAGGCTTGGCCAGCCCCAGCATTTT
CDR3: CASSQGRLGQPQHF